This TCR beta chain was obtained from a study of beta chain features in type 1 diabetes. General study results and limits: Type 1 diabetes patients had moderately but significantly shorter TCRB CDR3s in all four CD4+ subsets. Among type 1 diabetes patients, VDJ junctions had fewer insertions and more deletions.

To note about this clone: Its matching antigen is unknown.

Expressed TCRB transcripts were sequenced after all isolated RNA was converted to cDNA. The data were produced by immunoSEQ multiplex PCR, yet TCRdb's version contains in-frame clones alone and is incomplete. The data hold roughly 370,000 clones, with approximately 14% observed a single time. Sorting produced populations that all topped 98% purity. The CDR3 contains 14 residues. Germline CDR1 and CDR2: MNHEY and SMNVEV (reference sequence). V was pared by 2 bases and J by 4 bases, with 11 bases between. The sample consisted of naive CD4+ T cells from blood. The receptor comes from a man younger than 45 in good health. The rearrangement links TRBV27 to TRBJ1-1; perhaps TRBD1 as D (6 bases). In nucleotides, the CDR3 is TGTGCCAGCAGTTTACAGGGGTTGATCACTGAAGCTTTCTTT. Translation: CASSLQGLITEAFF.